Each of the 10 T cell receptor beta chains below was sequenced from the same sample in a study of T cell responses to AZD1222 COVID-19 vaccine. Measured with immunoSEQ multiplex PCR; TCRdb has only the in-frame clones, and not every one. The data show tens of thousands of clones, with around 87% seen just once and around 24% held by the top ten. The material sequenced was peripheral blood, taken on day 0 of AZD1222 vaccination. These receptors originate from an adult in good health.

The genes are TRBV19 and TRBJ1-1; the D gene is possibly TRBD1 (6 bases). Germline CDR1 LNHDA, CDR2 SQIVND (reference sequence). Trimming pared 5 bases from V and 1 base from J, leaving 11 bases between. The CDR3 is made up of 14 amino acids. The CDR3: CASSSRTENTEAFF. CDR3 coding DNA: TGTGCCAGTAGTTCCCGGACAGAGAACACTGAAGCTTTCTTT.

This clone was seen just once. V is TRBV2 and J is TRBJ2-7; the D gene is possibly TRBD2 (6 bases). Trimming cost V 4 bases and J 2 bases, with 12 bases left between them. Germline values: CDR1 SNHLY, CDR2 FYNNEI. This CDR3 is 14 amino acids long. DNA for the CDR3: TGTGCCAGCAGTGGCCTGGGACTTCCCTACGAGCAGTACTTC. This gives the protein CASSGLGLPYEQYF.

V is TRBV10-3 and J is TRBJ2-7; TRBD2 agrees at 7 bases. The CDR3 sequence is 13 residues long. The V gene's germline CDR1 is ENHRY and CDR2 SYGVKD. With V trimmed by 10 bases and J by 3 bases, 9 bases remained unmatched. The CDR3 is CATTRLADYEQYF. CDR3 DNA sequence: TGTGCCACCACGCGACTAGCTGACTACGAGCAGTACTTC.

The chain recombines TRBV7-2 with TRBJ2-7, with 8 bases fitting TRBD1. The CDR3 runs 14 residues. The ends lost 7 bases at V and 2 bases at J; junction bases unmatched: 7. The V gene's germline CDR1 is SGHTA and CDR2 FQGNSA. CDR3 in amino acids: CASTRTGSTYEQYF. The CDR3 DNA reads as TGTGCCAGCACCCGGACAGGGTCAACCTACGAGCAGTACTTC. Full variable domain (rest looked up from reference TRBV7-2 and TRBJ2-7): GAGVSQSPSNKVTEKGKDVELRCDPISGHTALYWYRQSLGQGLEFLIYFQGNSAPDKSGLPSDRFSAERTGGSVSTLTIQRTQQEDSAVYLCASTRTGSTYEQYFGPGTRLTVT.

This clone was found a few times. V and J are TRBV6-2 or TRBV6-3 and TRBJ2-2; 10 bases match TRBD2. Per the germline V gene, CDR1 is MNHEY and CDR2 is SVGEGT. CDR3 size: 16 residues. The junction had 4 bases not matched to a gene; V was cut back by 2 bases and J by 4 bases. CDR3 protein: CASSYSGGAPTGELFF. The DNA of the CDR3 is TGTGCCAGCAGTTACAGCGGGGGGGCCCCCACCGGGGAGCTGTTTTTT.

The chain uses TRBV6-1 and TRBJ1-5; D gene uncertain. With 1 base removed from V and 2 bases from J, the gap between germline ends came to 3 bases. The CDR3 has 13 amino acids. Germline values: CDR1 MNHNS, CDR2 SASEGT. CDR3: CASSEGRNQPQHF. The CDR3 coding sequence is TGTGCCAGCAGTGAAGGGCGCAATCAGCCCCAGCATTTT.

The chain couples TRBV28 to TRBJ1-1; D gene uncertain. Trimming cost V 5 bases and J 8 bases, with 15 bases left between them. The germline V gene encodes CDR1 MDHEN and CDR2 SYDVKM. The CDR3 is made up of 13 amino acids. CDR3 protein: CASSPPILEEAFF. DNA of the CDR3: TGTGCCAGCAGTCCACCGATACTCGAAGAAGCTTTCTTT.

This rearrangement joins TRBV15 to TRBJ2-1, with D possibly TRBD1 on 5 matching bases. Trimming took off 4 bases at V and 8 bases at J, with 15 bases between the two ends. CDR3 length: 14 amino acids. Germline values: CDR1 LNHNV, CDR2 YYDKDF (reference sequence). The CDR3 nucleotides are TGTGCCACCAGCACATTTCAGGGTTCGGATGAGCAGTTCTTC. This codes for CATSTFQGSDEQFF.

The rearrangement joins TRBV5-1 to TRBJ2-1; D uncertain. V gave up 1 base and J gave up 8 bases, with 10 bases separating them. Germline V gene sequence: CDR1 SGHRS, CDR2 YFSETQ. The CDR3 extends over 13 amino acids. CDR3 in amino acids: CASSLRRADEQFF. DNA of the CDR3: TGCGCCAGCAGCTTGAGACGGGCCGATGAGCAGTTCTTC. Together with reference TRBV5-1 and TRBJ2-1, the CDR3 gives the full variable domain: KAGVTQTPRYLIKTRGQQVTLSCSPISGHRSVSWYQQTPGQGLQFLFEYFSETQRNKGNFPGRFSGRQFSNSRSEMNVSTLELGDSALYLCASSLRRADEQFFGPGTRLTVL.

J is TRBJ1-6 and V is TRBV2, with D uncertain. Trimming shortened V by 7 bases and J by 8 bases, and 12 bases separated the two germline ends. The CDR3 covers 13 residues. Per the germline V gene, CDR1 is SNHLY and CDR2 is FYNNEI. CDR3 in amino acids: CASMGRTYSPLHF. CDR3 nucleotides: TGTGCCAGCATGGGGAGGACCTATTCACCCCTCCACTTT.